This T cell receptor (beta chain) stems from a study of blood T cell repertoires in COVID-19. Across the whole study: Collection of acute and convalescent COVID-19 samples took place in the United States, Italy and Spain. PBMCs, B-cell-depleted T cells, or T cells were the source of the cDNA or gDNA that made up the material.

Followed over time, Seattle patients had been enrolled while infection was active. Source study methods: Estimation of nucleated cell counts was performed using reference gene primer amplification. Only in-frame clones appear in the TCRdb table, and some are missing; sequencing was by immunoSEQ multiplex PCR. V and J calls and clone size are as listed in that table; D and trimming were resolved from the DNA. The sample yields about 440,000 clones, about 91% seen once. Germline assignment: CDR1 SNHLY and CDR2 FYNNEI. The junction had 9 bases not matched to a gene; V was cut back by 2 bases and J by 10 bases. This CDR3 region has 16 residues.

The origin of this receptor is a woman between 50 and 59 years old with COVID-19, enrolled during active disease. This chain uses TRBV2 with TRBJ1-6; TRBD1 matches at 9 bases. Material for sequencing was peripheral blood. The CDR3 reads CASSESIQGAGSPLHF. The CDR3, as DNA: TGTGCCAGCAGTGAAAGTATACAGGGGGCAGGATCACCCCTCCACTTT.